The entry below describes one T cell receptor (beta chain). Being one base from a much bigger clone, this may be a read error. In building TCR beta libraries, iRepertoire HTBI primers were used together with Arm-PCR of CDR3 regions. Via MiXCR, TCRdb re-called the multiplex PCR reads, giving one row per CDR3 protein. Of about 470,000 distinct CDR3 sequences listed, 14% to 15% are singletons. This sample is part of a study of regulatory T cells in long-lasting Graves disease. Documented time point: newly diagnosed GD, antithyroid drugs for less than 3 months. PBMCs were the source of the RNA used for TCR sequencing. Patient provenance is recorded as an endocrinology department in Xi'an, China. A further study also used this sample, focusing on T cells in Graves' hyperthyroidism and ophthalmopathy. That study reports: A 13 V-J signature model discriminated ophthalmopathy versus stable hyperthyroidism.

The receptor's source is a woman aged 25 to 39 with Graves disease. The input for sequencing was peripheral blood mononuclear cells (PBMCs), taken at new diagnosis, from a patient treated with antithyroid drugs.

The CDR3 DNA reads TGTGCCAGCAGGTACGGGACAGAAAAGTACGAGCAGTTCTTC. It encodes CASRYGTEKYEQFF. The chain combines TRBV2 with TRBJ2-1; 7 nucleotides match TRBD1. This CDR3 has 14 residues. Germline trimming cut 6 bases from V and 10 bases from J; bases unmatched to any gene: 12. Germline CDR1 and CDR2: SNHLY and FYNNEI.